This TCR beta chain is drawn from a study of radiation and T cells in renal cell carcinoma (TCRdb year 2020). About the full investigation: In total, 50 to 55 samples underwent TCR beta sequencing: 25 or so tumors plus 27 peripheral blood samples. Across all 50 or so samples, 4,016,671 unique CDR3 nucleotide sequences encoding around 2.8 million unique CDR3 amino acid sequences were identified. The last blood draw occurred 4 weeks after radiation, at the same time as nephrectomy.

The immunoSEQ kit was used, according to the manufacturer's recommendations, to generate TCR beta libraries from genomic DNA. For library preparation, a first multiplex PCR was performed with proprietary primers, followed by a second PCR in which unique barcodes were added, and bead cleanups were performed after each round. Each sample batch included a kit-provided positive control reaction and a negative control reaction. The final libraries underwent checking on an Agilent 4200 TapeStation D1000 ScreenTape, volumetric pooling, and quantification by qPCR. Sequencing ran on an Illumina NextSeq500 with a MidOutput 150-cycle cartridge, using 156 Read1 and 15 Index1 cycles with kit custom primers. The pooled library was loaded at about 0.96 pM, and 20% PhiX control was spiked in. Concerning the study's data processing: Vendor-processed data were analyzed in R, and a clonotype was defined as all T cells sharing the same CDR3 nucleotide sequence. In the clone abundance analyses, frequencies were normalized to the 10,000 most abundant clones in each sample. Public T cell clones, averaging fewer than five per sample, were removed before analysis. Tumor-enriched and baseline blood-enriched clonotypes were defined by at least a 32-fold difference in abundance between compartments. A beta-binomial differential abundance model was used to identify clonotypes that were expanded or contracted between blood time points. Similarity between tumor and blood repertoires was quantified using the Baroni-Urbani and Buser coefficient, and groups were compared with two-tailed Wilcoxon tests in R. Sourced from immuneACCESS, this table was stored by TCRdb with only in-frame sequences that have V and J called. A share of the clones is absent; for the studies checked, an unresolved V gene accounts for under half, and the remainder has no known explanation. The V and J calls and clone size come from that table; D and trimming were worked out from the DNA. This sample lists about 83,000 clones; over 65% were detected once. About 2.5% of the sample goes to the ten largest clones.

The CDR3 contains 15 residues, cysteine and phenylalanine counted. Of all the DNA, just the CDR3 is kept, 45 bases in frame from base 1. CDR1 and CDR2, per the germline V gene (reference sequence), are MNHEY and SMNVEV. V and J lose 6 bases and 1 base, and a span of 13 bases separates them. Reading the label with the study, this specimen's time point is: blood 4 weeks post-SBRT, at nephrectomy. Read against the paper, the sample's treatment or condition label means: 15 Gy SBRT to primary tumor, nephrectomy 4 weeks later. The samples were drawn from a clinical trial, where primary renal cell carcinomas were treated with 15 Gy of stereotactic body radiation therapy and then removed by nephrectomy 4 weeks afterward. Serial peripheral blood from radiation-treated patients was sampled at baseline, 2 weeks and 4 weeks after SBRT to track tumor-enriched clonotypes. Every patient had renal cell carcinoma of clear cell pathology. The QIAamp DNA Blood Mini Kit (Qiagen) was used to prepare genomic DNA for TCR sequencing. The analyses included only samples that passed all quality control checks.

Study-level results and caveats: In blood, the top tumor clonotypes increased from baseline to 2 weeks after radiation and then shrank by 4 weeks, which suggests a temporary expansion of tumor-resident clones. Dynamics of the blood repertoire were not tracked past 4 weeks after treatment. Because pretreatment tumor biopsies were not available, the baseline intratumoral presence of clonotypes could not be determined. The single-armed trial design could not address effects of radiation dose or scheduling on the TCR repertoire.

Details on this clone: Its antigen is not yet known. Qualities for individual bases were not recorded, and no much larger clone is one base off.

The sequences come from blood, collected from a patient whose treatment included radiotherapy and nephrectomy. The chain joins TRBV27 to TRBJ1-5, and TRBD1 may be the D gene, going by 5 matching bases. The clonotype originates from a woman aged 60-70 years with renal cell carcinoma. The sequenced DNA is TGTGCCAGCAGATCCGGGACTCGAAGCAATCAGCCCCAGCATTTT. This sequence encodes CASRSGTRSNQPQHF.